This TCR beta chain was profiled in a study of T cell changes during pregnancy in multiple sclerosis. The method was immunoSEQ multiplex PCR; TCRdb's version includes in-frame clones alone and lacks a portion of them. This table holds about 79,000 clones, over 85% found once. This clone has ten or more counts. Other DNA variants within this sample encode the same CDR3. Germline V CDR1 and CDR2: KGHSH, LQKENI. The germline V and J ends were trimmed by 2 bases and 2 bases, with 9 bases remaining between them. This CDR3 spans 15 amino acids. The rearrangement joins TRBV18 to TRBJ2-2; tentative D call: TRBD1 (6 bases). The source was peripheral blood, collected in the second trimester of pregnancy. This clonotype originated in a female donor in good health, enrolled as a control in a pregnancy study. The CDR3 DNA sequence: TGTGCCAGCTCACCAAGGACAGTTAACACCGGGGAGCTGTTTTTT. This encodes CASSPRTVNTGELFF.